These T cell receptor beta chains were read from a single sample in a study of monozygotic twins with cystic fibrosis. This table comes from immunoSEQ multiplex PCR, and its TCRdb copy is limited to in-frame clones, with some not included. The top ten hold approximately 0.22% of the sample, which has around 9,500 clones, about 98% seen once. Specimen: blood. All receptors derive from a girl aged 2-10 years with cystic fibrosis. Both conserved end residues are part of each CDR3. A D gene is named only where the DNA matches it firmly. Clone sizes are given selectively: once, few, many, or a class where the clone is expanded.

CDR3 protein	CDR3 DNA	J gene	D gene	V gene	clone size
CASSPRDSRDTEAFF	TGTGCCAGCAGCCCGCGGGACAGCAGAGACACTGAAGCTTTCTTT	TRBJ1-1	TRBD1	TRBV5-8	-
CASSILGQPNTEAFF	TGCGCCAGCAGTATCCTGGGACAGCCGAACACTGAAGCTTTCTTT	TRBJ1-1	TRBD1	TRBV5-1	-
CATGPGQVTYEQYF	TGTGCCACCGGCCCGGGACAGGTTACCTACGAGCAGTACTTC	TRBJ2-7	TRBD1	TRBV19	-
CASKLGTGPEFATNEKLFF	TGTGCCAGCAAGTTGGGGACAGGGCCGGAGTTCGCAACTAATGAAAAACTGTTTTTT	TRBJ1-4	TRBD1	TRBV6-4	-
CASSEAWGCNQPQHF	TGTGCCAGCAGTGAAGCGTGGGGGTGCAATCAGCCCCAGCATTTT	TRBJ1-5	-	TRBV6-1	-
CASGLPFQTVSGNTIYF	TGTGCTAGTGGTTTGCCATTTCAGACAGTCTCTGGAAACACCATATATTTT	TRBJ1-3	-	TRBV12-5	-
CASSLWGQGETQYF	TGCGCCAGCAGCTTGTGGGGGCAGGGGGAGACCCAGTACTTC	TRBJ2-5	-	TRBV5-1	-
CASSFSTVNYGYTF	TGTGCCAGCAGCTTCTCGACAGTGAACTATGGCTACACCTTC	TRBJ1-2	-	TRBV5-8	-
CSVEDLLTEAFF	TGCAGCGTTGAAGATCTGTTGACTGAAGCTTTCTTT	TRBJ1-1	-	TRBV29-1	-
CASSPRRQGAETQYF	TGTGCCAGCAGCCCCAGAAGACAGGGGGCTGAGACCCAGTACTTC	TRBJ2-5	TRBD1	TRBV7-9	-
CASSPRGWDTEAFF	TGCGCCAGCAGCCCCAGGGGATGGGACACTGAAGCTTTCTTT	TRBJ1-1	-	TRBV4-3	-
CASSLDRETEAFF	TGTGCCAGTAGCCTGGACAGGGAAACTGAAGCTTTCTTT	TRBJ1-1	TRBD1	TRBV19	-
CAISEGTSGRAAYDEQYF	TGTGCCATCAGTGAAGGGACTAGCGGGAGGGCCGCCTACGACGAGCAGTACTTC	TRBJ2-7	TRBD2	TRBV10-3	-
CASSISPRGGAEAFF	TGTGCCAGTAGTATATCCCCGCGGGGGGGTGCTGAAGCTTTCTTT	TRBJ1-1	-	TRBV19	-
CASSNQGDPYTDTQYF	TGTGCCAGCAGTAACCAGGGGGATCCATACACAGATACGCAGTATTTT	TRBJ2-3	TRBD1	TRBV27	-
CASSYTPPPGNTIYF	TGTGCCAGCAGCTATACACCGCCGCCTGGAAACACCATATATTTT	TRBJ1-3	-	TRBV9	-
CASSSSGALYYEQYF	TGTGCCAGCAGCTCAAGCGGTGCCCTCTACTACGAGCAGTACTTC	TRBJ2-7	-	TRBV7-2	-
CSARVVNEQFF	TGCAGTGCTAGGGTAGTTAATGAGCAGTTCTTC	TRBJ2-1	-	TRBV20-1	-
CAWSGSMTNEKLFF	TGTGCCTGGAGTGGAAGTATGACTAATGAAAAACTGTTTTTT	TRBJ1-4	-	TRBV30	-
CASSPGLGYEQYF	TGCGCCAGCAGCCCCGGTCTGGGCTACGAGCAGTACTTC	TRBJ2-7	-	TRBV5-1	-
CASSLVGQGGNEQFF	TGTGCCAGCAGCTTGGTCGGGCAGGGGGGCAATGAGCAGTTCTTC	TRBJ2-1	-	TRBV5-5	-
CASSLIGARGLSGANVLTF	TGTGCCAGCAGCTTAATCGGCGCCAGGGGGCTGTCTGGGGCCAACGTCCTGACTTTC	TRBJ2-6	TRBD1	TRBV7-2	-
CASSDSRQGGYTF	TGTGCCAGCAGTGATTCCCGACAGGGAGGCTACACCTTC	TRBJ1-2	TRBD1	TRBV2	-
CASILGGETNTEAFF	TGTGCCAGCATCCTGGGCGGTGAGACGAACACTGAAGCTTTCTTT	TRBJ1-1	-	TRBV28	-
CASSDRVNEQYF	TGTGCCAGTAGTGACAGGGTAAACGAGCAGTACTTC	TRBJ2-7	TRBD1	TRBV19	-
CASSSQHQNTEAFF	TGTGCCAGCAGCTCCCAACATCAGAACACTGAAGCTTTCTTT	TRBJ1-1	-	TRBV16	-
CASSPLAPGVKPPYEQYF	TGTGCCAGTAGCCCGCTCGCCCCAGGGGTCAAACCTCCCTACGAGCAGTACTTC	TRBJ2-7	-	TRBV19	-
CASSPITGGGNQPQHF	TGCGCCAGCAGCCCAATCACAGGGGGAGGCAATCAGCCCCAGCATTTT	TRBJ1-5	TRBD1	TRBV4-1	-
CASSLASGRALETQYF	TGTGCCAGCAGTTTAGCTAGCGGGAGGGCCCTGGAGACCCAGTACTTC	TRBJ2-5	TRBD2	TRBV28	-
CASSPRDSHYNEQFF	TGCGCCAGCAGCCCCCGGGACTCCCACTACAATGAGCAGTTCTTC	TRBJ2-1	-	TRBV4-3	-
CASSLAIMGTDTQYF	TGTGCCAGCAGCTTGGCGATTATGGGCACAGATACGCAGTATTTT	TRBJ2-3	-	TRBV5-4	once
CASSFSTGIAGNTIYF	TGTGCCAGCAGCTTTTCTACAGGGATCGCTGGAAACACCATATATTTT	TRBJ1-3	-	TRBV7-9	-
CASSYPGGTGNTIYF	TGTGCCAGCAGTTACCCAGGGGGAACTGGAAACACCATATATTTT	TRBJ1-3	TRBD1	TRBV6-6	once
CASSGTGGYEQYF	TGTGCCAGCAGCGGGACAGGGGGCTACGAGCAGTACTTC	TRBJ2-7	TRBD1	TRBV9	-
CASSLAGGGTEAFF	TGTGCCAGCAGCTTGGCAGGGGGAGGCACTGAAGCTTTCTTT	TRBJ1-1	TRBD1	TRBV5-5	-
CASSYHRDPNTEAFF	TGTGCCAGCAGCTACCACCGGGACCCTAACACTGAAGCTTTCTTT	TRBJ1-1	-	TRBV11-2	-
CAWIGGDRPYNEQFF	TGTGCCTGGATAGGAGGAGACAGGCCCTACAATGAGCAGTTCTTC	TRBJ2-1	-	TRBV30	-
CASSVVGLAETTYTDTQYF	TGTGCCAGCAGCGTAGTTGGGCTAGCGGAAACCACATACACAGATACGCAGTATTTT	TRBJ2-3	TRBD2	TRBV9	-
CASSVSFATAAEAFF	TGTGCCAGCAGTGTAAGTTTTGCGACAGCAGCGGAAGCTTTCTTT	TRBJ1-1	-	TRBV6-1	-
CAINDRDSGNTIYF	TGTGCCATCAATGACAGGGACTCTGGAAACACCATATATTTT	TRBJ1-3	TRBD1	TRBV10-3	-
CASSENAGHVNQPQHF	TGTGCCAGCAGTGAAAATGCAGGGCATGTCAATCAGCCCCAGCATTTT	TRBJ1-5	-	TRBV6-1	-
CASSLGGQVNTEAFF	TGTGCCAGCAGCTTAGGGGGACAGGTGAACACTGAAGCTTTCTTT	TRBJ1-1	TRBD1	TRBV5-6	once
CASSEAKGGIVYGYTF	TGTGCCAGCAGTGAAGCTAAGGGGGGGATAGTATATGGCTACACCTTC	TRBJ1-2	-	TRBV6-1	-
CASSLPAGVNTEAFF	TGTGCCAGCAGCCTGCCGGCGGGGGTCAACACTGAAGCTTTCTTT	TRBJ1-1	-	TRBV5-4	once
CASSRTTGGIYEQYF	TGCGCCAGCAGTCGGACGACAGGGGGGATCTACGAGCAGTACTTC	TRBJ2-7	TRBD1	TRBV5-1	once
CASSYFTEAFF	TGTGCCAGCAGTTACTTCACTGAAGCTTTCTTT	TRBJ1-1	-	TRBV28	-
CASSLERGGTEAFF	TGCGCCAGCAGCTTGGAGAGGGGTGGCACTGAAGCTTTCTTT	TRBJ1-1	-	TRBV5-1	-
CASSSLGQGENYGYTF	TGTGCCAGCAGTTCCCTCGGACAGGGGGAGAACTATGGCTACACCTTC	TRBJ1-2	TRBD1	TRBV6-5	-
CASSLGQGTSSYNSPLHF	TGCGCCAGCAGCTTGGGACAGGGCACAAGCTCCTATAATTCACCCCTCCACTTT	TRBJ1-6	TRBD1	TRBV5-1	once
CASSWGLAGASGEQYF	TGTGCCAGCAGTTGGGGACTAGCGGGAGCTTCGGGCGAGCAGTACTTC	TRBJ2-7	TRBD2	TRBV6-6	-